These 4 T cell receptor beta chains came from one sample sequenced in a study of cytomegalovirus exposure and HLA in healthy donors. The PCR used 60 Vbeta and 13 Jbeta primers. Only in-frame clones appear in the TCRdb table, and some are missing; sequencing was by immunoSEQ multiplex PCR. Of approximately 190,000 clones listed, 81% are singletons. Sequencing was carried out using PBMCs. The receptors were gathered from a man in his fifties or sixties in good health and CMV-seronegative.

The chain has TRBV7-9 and TRBJ1-1; tentative D call: TRBD1 (6 bases). Trimming cost V 3 bases and J 2 bases, with 10 bases left between them. The CDR3 extends over 14 amino acids. The germline V gene encodes CDR1 SEHNR and CDR2 FQNEAQ (reference sequence). The CDR3 spells CASSFEGQNTEAFF. Here the CDR3 DNA reads TGTGCCAGCAGCTTTGAGGGACAAAACACTGAAGCTTTCTTT. The whole variable domain, remainder taken from reference TRBV7-9 and TRBJ1-1, is DTGVSQNPRHKITKRGQNVTFRCDPISEHNRLYWYRQTLGQGPEFLTYFQNEAQLEKSRLLSDRFSAERPKGSFSTLEIQRTEQGDSAMYLCASSFEGQNTEAFFGQGTRLTVV.

The DNA of the CDR3 is TGTGCCAGCAGTGTATTACAGCCCGAGCAGTACTTC. Translating it yields CASSVLQPEQYF. The J gene is TRBJ2-7, the V gene TRBV6-1, with D unclear. Trimming left V 4 bases short and J 6 bases short, with 10 bases between. Germline assignment: CDR1 MNHNS and CDR2 SASEGT. There are 12 residues in the CDR3.

In this sample, this clone turned up a few times. The V gene is TRBV21-1, the J gene TRBJ1-3; the listed D gene, TRBD1, was not tested against the DNA. TRBV21-1 is a recognized pseudogene. The CDR3 runs to 18 residues. The CDR3 loop is CASTLGARDTPSGNTIYF. In DNA form, the CDR3 reads TGTGCCAGCACCCTGGGGGCCCGGGACACCCCTTCTGGAAACACCATATATTTT.

The gene calls are TRBV28 and TRBJ1-2, with a tentative D call TRBD1 (5 bases). V dropped 5 bases and J dropped 5 bases, with 12 bases sitting between them. This CDR3 is 13 amino acids long. The germline CDR1 and CDR2 sequences are MDHEN and SYDVKM. The chain's CDR3 is CASSIRVEYGYTF. Here the CDR3 DNA reads TGTGCCAGCAGTATCAGGGTTGAGTATGGCTACACCTTC.